The count of the clone carrying this T cell receptor beta chain is one. These data come from a study of blood T cell repertoires in COVID-19. Study-level background: Samples came from the United States, Italy and Spain, spanning acute and convalescent COVID-19. PBMCs, B-cell-depleted T cells, or T cells were the source of the cDNA or gDNA that made up the material.

Original handling: Researchers report that nucleated cell counts were estimated from reference gene primer amplification. The assay was immunoSEQ multiplex PCR, and TCRdb's table has in-frame clones only and misses some. V and J calls and clone size are given by that table; D and trimming were obtained from the DNA. The sample holds some 340,000 clones; 85% are singletons and the top ten take roughly 3.7%. The sample consisted of peripheral blood. The receptor was derived from a woman aged 18-29 years with acute or convalescent COVID-19.

The CDR3 coding sequence is TGTGCCTGGAATTCAGGGGGCAATCAGCCCCAGCATTTT. Residues: CAWNSGGNQPQHF. V usage is TRBV30 and J usage is TRBJ1-5, with D tentatively TRBD1 (6 bases). Germline V gene sequence: CDR1 GTSNPN, CDR2 SVGIG (reference sequence). V dropped 4 bases and J dropped 2 bases, with 9 bases sitting between them. The CDR3 has 13 residues. Full variable domain (remainder filled in from reference TRBV30 and TRBJ1-5): SQTIHQWPATLVQPVGSPLSLECTVEGTSNPNLYWYRQAAGRGLQLLFYSVGIGQISSEVPQNLSASRPQDRQFILSSKKLLLSDSGFYLCAWNSGGNQPQHFGDGTRLSIL.